This is a list of T cell receptor beta chains from one sample in a study of cytomegalovirus exposure and HLA in healthy donors. Method: immunoSEQ multiplex PCR; TCRdb's copy keeps in-frame clones and lacks some. The sample consists of approximately 140,000 clones, approximately 71% of them appearing once. Sequencing input: PBMCs. These receptors originate from a middle-aged man in good health and CMV-seronegative. CDR3s include the opening cysteine and the closing phenylalanine or tryptophan. D genes are given only for firm matches. The size of a clone is reported for some rows only, either as once, few or many, or as a class for expanded clones.

few,TRBJ1-1,TRBD1,TRBV5-1,CASSLEGTGATEAFF,TGCGCCAGCAGCTTGGAAGGGACAGGGGCCACTGAAGCTTTCTTT
-,TRBJ2-3,TRBD2,TRBV19,CASSNPIAGGPDTQYF,TGTGCCAGTAGTAATCCCATAGCGGGGGGGCCAGATACGCAGTATTTT
-,TRBJ1-3,TRBD1,TRBV9,CASSVSPGQGSGNTIYF,TGTGCCAGCAGCGTGTCCCCGGGACAGGGGTCTGGAAACACCATATATTTT
few,TRBJ2-7,-,TRBV5-6,CASSRGWWGDEQYF,TGTGCCAGCAGCCGCGGGTGGTGGGGGGACGAGCAGTACTTC
-,TRBJ2-5,-,TRBV5-1,CASGWDNRETQYF,TGCGCCAGCGGATGGGACAATCGAGAGACCCAGTACTTC
-,TRBJ2-7,TRBD1,TRBV12-5,CASGLQTGDLYEQYF,TGTGCTAGTGGTCTACAGACAGGGGATCTCTACGAGCAGTACTTC
once,TRBJ2-3,TRBD2,TRBV7-2,CASSLYVGGGAGDTQYF,TGTGCCAGCAGCTTATATGTCGGCGGGGGGGCGGGAGATACGCAGTATTTT
few,TRBJ1-1,-,TRBV6-1,CASSETNEISEAFF,TGTGCCAGCAGTGAGACAAACGAGATCTCTGAAGCTTTCTTT
-,TRBJ2-7,TRBD2,TRBV7-2,CASSLVPPTSGGANEQYF,TGTGCCAGCAGCTTAGTCCCCCCGACTAGCGGGGGGGCTAACGAGCAGTACTTC
-,TRBJ2-1,-,TRBV4-1,CASSQDQGFSYNEQFF,TGCGCCAGCAGCCAAGATCAGGGGTTCTCCTACAATGAGCAGTTCTTC
once,TRBJ1-2,TRBD1,TRBV4-3,CASSQAGQVFYGYTF,TGCGCCAGCAGCCAAGCCGGACAGGTCTTTTATGGCTACACCTTC
-,TRBJ2-3,-,TRBV9,CASSVPGSTQYF,TGTGCCAGCAGCGTTCCGGGGTCAACGCAGTATTTT
-,TRBJ2-5,TRBD1,TRBV2,CASSSDRGKETQYF,TGTGCCAGCAGTTCGGACAGGGGTAAAGAGACCCAGTACTTC
-,TRBJ2-7,TRBD2,TRBV11-2,CASSPGPGLAAEQYF,TGTGCCAGCAGCCCCGGGCCGGGACTAGCGGCCGAGCAGTACTTC
-,TRBJ1-1,-,TRBV19,CASNPQTNTEAFF,TGTGCCAGCAACCCACAGACGAACACTGAAGCTTTCTTT
-,TRBJ1-4,-,TRBV11-2,CASSPMRVEKLFF,TGTGCCAGCAGCCCAATGCGGGTAGAAAAACTGTTTTTT
-,TRBJ2-2,TRBD2,TRBV4-2,CASSQAGGFTGELFF,TGTGCCAGCAGCCAGGCGGGGGGGTTTACCGGGGAGCTGTTTTTT
-,TRBJ2-1,TRBD2,TRBV2,CASSKETSGGALFF,TGTGCCAGCAGTAAGGAGACTAGCGGGGGGGCTCTGTTCTTC
-,TRBJ1-6,TRBD1,TRBV7-2,CASSSGTGYFPNSPLHF,TGTGCCAGCAGCTCCGGGACAGGCTATTTCCCTAATTCACCCCTCCACTTT
-,TRBJ2-5,TRBD2,TRBV6-6,CASSRKTLAGVETQYF,TGTGCCAGCAGTCGCAAAACACTGGCGGGGGTAGAGACCCAGTACTTC